Listed below are T cell receptor beta chains from one sample, sequenced in a study of OX40 agonist ivuxolimab in advanced cancers. The table came from immunoSEQ multiplex PCR; TCRdb's copy has only in-frame clones and leaves some out. In the table there are about 100,000 clones, about 90% of which are singletons. Source: CD4+ or CD8+ T cells sorted from blood, taken in a trial of the OX40 agonist ivuxolimab. These receptors all come from an adult with an advanced solid tumor such as melanoma, head and neck, liver or kidney cancer. The CDR3 runs from the conserved cysteine through the conserved F or W. D genes are given only for firm matches. Rows may omit the clone size; those that give it use once, few, many or a size class.

abundance: NA
j_gene: TRBJ1-1
d_gene: NA
v_gene: TRBV4-2
CDR3aa: CASSREVGWGPSTEAFF
CDR3nt: TGTGCCAGCAGCCGAGAAGTAGGGTGGGGGCCGAGCACTGAAGCTTTCTTT

abundance: NA
j_gene: TRBJ2-5
d_gene: TRBD1
v_gene: TRBV7-9
CDR3aa: CASSFTGGTNQETQYF
CDR3nt: TGTGCCAGCAGCTTTACAGGGGGCACAAACCAAGAGACCCAGTACTTC

abundance: NA
j_gene: TRBJ1-4
d_gene: NA
v_gene: TRBV27
CDR3aa: CASSFSVVANEKLFF
CDR3nt: TGTGCCAGCAGTTTCTCCGTTGTAGCTAATGAAAAACTGTTTTTT

abundance: NA
j_gene: TRBJ1-4
d_gene: TRBD1
v_gene: TRBV27
CDR3aa: CASKQGAGINEKLFF
CDR3nt: TGTGCCAGCAAACAGGGGGCGGGAATTAATGAAAAACTGTTTTTT

abundance: NA
j_gene: TRBJ2-5
d_gene: NA
v_gene: TRBV15
CDR3aa: CATSRGETQYF
CDR3nt: TGTGCCACCAGCAGAGGAGAGACCCAGTACTTC

abundance: NA
j_gene: TRBJ2-3
d_gene: NA
v_gene: TRBV30
CDR3aa: CAWSVGQGSSTDTQYF
CDR3nt: TGTGCCTGGAGTGTAGGGCAGGGTAGTAGTACAGATACGCAGTATTTT

abundance: NA
j_gene: TRBJ2-2
d_gene: TRBD1
v_gene: TRBV5-1
CDR3aa: CASSLGTGFTGELFF
CDR3nt: TGCGCCAGCAGCTTAGGGACAGGGTTCACCGGGGAGCTGTTTTTT

abundance: NA
j_gene: TRBJ2-5
d_gene: TRBD2
v_gene: TRBV13
CDR3aa: CASSKSGVQETQYF
CDR3nt: TGTGCCAGCAGTAAAAGCGGGGTACAAGAGACCCAGTACTTC

abundance: NA
j_gene: TRBJ2-3
d_gene: NA
v_gene: TRBV15
CDR3aa: CATSRDSGDTQYF
CDR3nt: TGTGCCACCAGCAGGGACTCCGGGGATACGCAGTATTTT

abundance: NA
j_gene: TRBJ1-1
d_gene: TRBD1
v_gene: TRBV7-3
CDR3aa: CASRPGGSKTEAFF
CDR3nt: TGTGCCAGCAGGCCAGGGGGCTCTAAGACTGAAGCTTTCTTT

abundance: NA
j_gene: TRBJ2-5
d_gene: TRBD1
v_gene: TRBV19
CDR3aa: CASRDRGSYQETQYF
CDR3nt: TGTGCCAGTAGAGACAGGGGGTCGTACCAAGAGACCCAGTACTTC

abundance: NA
j_gene: TRBJ2-7
d_gene: NA
v_gene: TRBV19
CDR3aa: CARTGWTSFNGRYF
CDR3nt: TGTGCCAGGACAGGTTGGACATCCTTTAACGGACGGTACTTC

abundance: NA
j_gene: TRBJ2-4
d_gene: TRBD1
v_gene: TRBV7-9
CDR3aa: CASSLGGGLAKNIQYF
CDR3nt: TGTGCCAGCAGCTTAGGAGGGGGCTTAGCCAAAAACATTCAGTACTTC

abundance: NA
j_gene: TRBJ2-2
d_gene: TRBD2
v_gene: TRBV5-6
CDR3aa: CASSFGTTNTGELFF
CDR3nt: TGTGCCAGCAGCTTCGGGACTACGAACACCGGGGAGCTGTTTTTT

abundance: NA
j_gene: TRBJ1-5
d_gene: NA
v_gene: TRBV27
CDR3aa: CASRPGAQGQPQHF
CDR3nt: TGTGCCAGCAGGCCCGGGGCCCAGGGTCAGCCCCAGCATTTT

abundance: NA
j_gene: TRBJ1-5
d_gene: NA
v_gene: TRBV28
CDR3aa: CASGANQPQHF
CDR3nt: TGTGCCAGCGGGGCGAATCAGCCCCAGCATTTT

abundance: NA
j_gene: TRBJ1-2
d_gene: TRBD1
v_gene: TRBV5-4
CDR3aa: CASRPPPGQGNYGYTF
CDR3nt: TGTGCCAGCAGACCCCCCCCGGGACAGGGCAACTATGGCTACACCTTC

abundance: NA
j_gene: TRBJ1-1
d_gene: NA
v_gene: TRBV19
CDR3aa: CASSKGVRGEVGNTEAFF
CDR3nt: TGTGCCAGTAGTAAAGGAGTGAGGGGGGAGGTGGGGAACACTGAAGCTTTCTTT

abundance: once
j_gene: TRBJ1-5
d_gene: NA
v_gene: TRBV2
CDR3aa: CASKSTGVANQPQHF
CDR3nt: TGTGCCAGCAAATCGACGGGGGTGGCGAATCAGCCCCAGCATTTT

abundance: few
j_gene: TRBJ1-5
d_gene: NA
v_gene: TRBV30
CDR3aa: CAWSGQGDQPQHF
CDR3nt: TGTGCCTGGAGTGGGCAGGGAGATCAGCCCCAGCATTTT

abundance: NA
j_gene: TRBJ2-1
d_gene: NA
v_gene: TRBV27
CDR3aa: CASSLSGSGIPISEQFF
CDR3nt: TGTGCCAGCAGTTTGAGCGGGTCGGGTATTCCAATCAGTGAGCAGTTCTTC

abundance: NA
j_gene: TRBJ2-3
d_gene: NA
v_gene: TRBV18
CDR3aa: CASSPFEGPQATQYF
CDR3nt: TGTGCCAGCTCACCATTCGAGGGCCCTCAGGCTACGCAGTATTTT

abundance: once
j_gene: TRBJ1-6
d_gene: NA
v_gene: TRBV5-1
CDR3aa: CASSLGQESSPLHF
CDR3nt: TGCGCCAGCAGCTTGGGTCAGGAGAGTTCACCCCTCCACTTT

abundance: NA
j_gene: TRBJ2-5
d_gene: TRBD1
v_gene: TRBV6-5
CDR3aa: CASSGTGRTETQYF
CDR3nt: TGTGCCAGCAGTGGGACAGGGAGGACGGAGACCCAGTACTTC

abundance: NA
j_gene: TRBJ2-2
d_gene: TRBD1
v_gene: TRBV7-2
CDR3aa: CASCSTRGRCGELFF
CDR3nt: TGTGCCAGCTGCTCGACAAGGGGGCGGTGCGGGGAGCTGTTTTTT

abundance: NA
j_gene: TRBJ1-3
d_gene: NA
v_gene: TRBV29-1
CDR3aa: CSVVGDGLSNTIYF
CDR3nt: TGCAGCGTTGTAGGGGACGGACTTTCGAACACCATATATTTT

abundance: NA
j_gene: TRBJ2-5
d_gene: TRBD1
v_gene: TRBV19
CDR3aa: CASRSLLGQHNQVETQYF
CDR3nt: TGTGCCAGTAGGAGCCTTTTGGGACAGCATAATCAAGTGGAGACCCAGTACTTC

abundance: NA
j_gene: TRBJ1-6
d_gene: NA
v_gene: TRBV30
CDR3aa: CAWSVGGGDNSPLHF
CDR3nt: TGTGCCTGGAGTGTTGGCGGTGGTGATAATTCACCCCTCCACTTT

abundance: NA
j_gene: TRBJ2-6
d_gene: TRBD2
v_gene: TRBV6-1
CDR3aa: CASSELGWEGKFSGANVLTF
CDR3nt: TGTGCCAGCAGTGAACTGGGTTGGGAGGGGAAATTTTCTGGGGCCAACGTCCTGACTTTC

abundance: NA
j_gene: TRBJ2-7
d_gene: TRBD1
v_gene: TRBV18
CDR3aa: CASSLQGTGSEQYF
CDR3nt: TGTGCCAGCTCACTACAGGGGACGGGGTCCGAGCAGTACTTC

abundance: NA
j_gene: TRBJ2-4
d_gene: TRBD1
v_gene: TRBV7-2
CDR3aa: CASSEGAAKNIQYF
CDR3nt: TGTGCCAGCAGCGAGGGGGCGGCCAAAAACATTCAGTACTTC

abundance: NA
j_gene: TRBJ1-5
d_gene: NA
v_gene: TRBV7-2
CDR3aa: CASSPDAYSNQPQHF
CDR3nt: TGTGCCAGCAGCCCGGACGCGTATAGCAATCAGCCCCAGCATTTT

abundance: NA
j_gene: TRBJ2-2
d_gene: NA
v_gene: TRBV25-1
CDR3aa: CASRANTGELFF
CDR3nt: TGTGCCAGCAGGGCGAACACCGGGGAGCTGTTTTTT

abundance: NA
j_gene: TRBJ2-2
d_gene: NA
v_gene: TRBV4-3
CDR3aa: CASSQDPRAWELFF
CDR3nt: TGCGCCAGCAGCCAAGACCCCAGGGCCTGGGAGCTGTTTTTT

abundance: NA
j_gene: TRBJ1-2
d_gene: TRBD1
v_gene: TRBV7-9
CDR3aa: CASSLGGTGHHGYTF
CDR3nt: TGTGCCAGCAGCTTAGGAGGGACAGGGCACCATGGCTACACCTTC

abundance: NA
j_gene: TRBJ1-4
d_gene: NA
v_gene: TRBV6-5
CDR3aa: CASSYSGPDIGEKLFF
CDR3nt: TGTGCCAGCAGTTACTCTGGACCAGATATAGGTGAAAAACTGTTTTTT

abundance: NA
j_gene: TRBJ2-7
d_gene: NA
v_gene: TRBV28
CDR3aa: CASSLDGVYEQYF
CDR3nt: TGTGCCAGCAGTTTGGACGGCGTCTACGAGCAGTACTTC

abundance: NA
j_gene: TRBJ2-7
d_gene: NA
v_gene: TRBV6-6
CDR3aa: CASSSTSQGGAYEQYF
CDR3nt: TGTGCCAGCAGTTCGACCTCCCAGGGCGGGGCCTACGAGCAGTACTTC

abundance: NA
j_gene: TRBJ1-4
d_gene: TRBD1
v_gene: TRBV5-4
CDR3aa: CASSRQGAIEKLFF
CDR3nt: TGTGCCAGCAGCCGACAGGGCGCGATTGAAAAACTGTTTTTT

abundance: NA
j_gene: TRBJ2-2
d_gene: NA
v_gene: TRBV4-2
CDR3aa: CASSQDFGVTGELFF
CDR3nt: TGTGCCAGCAGCCAAGATTTCGGGGTCACCGGGGAGCTGTTTTTT

abundance: NA
j_gene: TRBJ1-2
d_gene: TRBD1
v_gene: TRBV6-5
CDR3aa: CASRGGGQRIYGYTF
CDR3nt: TGTGCCAGCAGAGGGGGGGGACAGAGAATCTATGGCTACACCTTC

abundance: NA
j_gene: TRBJ1-5
d_gene: TRBD1
v_gene: TRBV2
CDR3aa: CASSVQGAGQPQHF
CDR3nt: TGTGCCAGCAGTGTACAGGGGGCGGGTCAGCCCCAGCATTTT

abundance: NA
j_gene: TRBJ2-4
d_gene: NA
v_gene: TRBV18
CDR3aa: CASSPPHLSAENIQYF
CDR3nt: TGTGCCAGCTCACCACCCCACTTGTCGGCGGAAAACATTCAGTACTTC

abundance: NA
j_gene: TRBJ2-7
d_gene: NA
v_gene: TRBV5-6
CDR3aa: CASSSGYEQYF
CDR3nt: TGTGCCAGCAGCTCGGGATACGAGCAGTACTTC

abundance: NA
j_gene: TRBJ2-1
d_gene: TRBD2
v_gene: TRBV29-1
CDR3aa: CSVPGTSGGLRSYNEQFF
CDR3nt: TGCAGCGTCCCGGGGACTAGCGGGGGGTTAAGGTCCTACAATGAGCAGTTCTTC

abundance: NA
j_gene: TRBJ1-1
d_gene: NA
v_gene: TRBV5-4
CDR3aa: CASSLGPEKAVLTEAFF
CDR3nt: TGTGCCAGCAGCTTGGGGCCCGAGAAAGCAGTCTTGACTGAAGCTTTCTTT

abundance: NA
j_gene: TRBJ1-5
d_gene: NA
v_gene: TRBV18
CDR3aa: CASSPPGGNQPQHF
CDR3nt: TGTGCCAGCTCACCACCAGGGGGCAATCAGCCCCAGCATTTT

abundance: NA
j_gene: TRBJ1-6
d_gene: NA
v_gene: TRBV27
CDR3aa: CASSFTGYNSPLHF
CDR3nt: TGTGCCAGCAGTTTTACAGGGTATAATTCACCCCTCCACTTT

abundance: NA
j_gene: TRBJ2-2
d_gene: NA
v_gene: TRBV13
CDR3aa: CASSLSTGNTGELFF
CDR3nt: TGTGCCAGCAGCCTTTCTACAGGGAACACCGGGGAGCTGTTTTTT

abundance: NA
j_gene: TRBJ2-7
d_gene: NA
v_gene: TRBV6-5
CDR3aa: CASSYGSVWDEQYF
CDR3nt: TGTGCCAGCAGTTACGGGTCAGTTTGGGACGAGCAGTACTTC

abundance: NA
j_gene: TRBJ1-2
d_gene: TRBD1
v_gene: TRBV28
CDR3aa: CASRTLDRAGPYTF
CDR3nt: TGTGCCAGCAGGACCCTCGACAGGGCCGGACCCTACACCTTC

abundance: NA
j_gene: TRBJ1-1
d_gene: TRBD1
v_gene: TRBV4-3
CDR3aa: CASSPEQGATEAFF
CDR3nt: TGCGCCAGCAGCCCCGAACAGGGGGCCACTGAAGCTTTCTTT

abundance: NA
j_gene: TRBJ2-3
d_gene: NA
v_gene: TRBV29-1
CDR3aa: CSVHHFASQDTDTQYF
CDR3nt: TGCAGCGTCCACCATTTTGCCAGCCAAGACACAGATACGCAGTATTTT

abundance: NA
j_gene: TRBJ1-3
d_gene: TRBD1
v_gene: TRBV5-1
CDR3aa: CASSLGQGASGNTIYF
CDR3nt: TGCGCCAGCAGCTTGGGACAGGGGGCCTCTGGAAACACCATATATTTT

abundance: NA
j_gene: TRBJ2-3
d_gene: NA
v_gene: TRBV12-5
CDR3aa: CASGFDGSSTDTQYF
CDR3nt: TGTGCTAGTGGTTTCGACGGGTCCTCCACAGATACGCAGTATTTT

abundance: NA
j_gene: TRBJ1-4
d_gene: NA
v_gene: TRBV11-2
CDR3aa: CASSLDREAKLFF
CDR3nt: TGTGCCAGCAGCTTAGACAGGGAGGCAAAACTGTTTTTT

abundance: NA
j_gene: TRBJ2-2
d_gene: NA
v_gene: TRBV6-5
CDR3aa: CASSSTVRPGELFF
CDR3nt: TGTGCCAGCAGTTCTACAGTGCGGCCCGGGGAGCTGTTTTTT

abundance: NA
j_gene: TRBJ1-1
d_gene: TRBD1
v_gene: TRBV6-5
CDR3aa: CASSRTGTAKEAFF
CDR3nt: TGTGCCAGCAGTCGAACCGGGACAGCGAAGGAAGCTTTCTTT

abundance: NA
j_gene: TRBJ1-5
d_gene: TRBD1
v_gene: TRBV5-4
CDR3aa: CASSRDSLQPQHF
CDR3nt: TGTGCCAGCAGCAGGGACAGTTTACAGCCCCAGCATTTT

abundance: once
j_gene: TRBJ2-7
d_gene: NA
v_gene: TRBV6-6
CDR3aa: CASNVGGSAGEQYF
CDR3nt: TGTGCCAGCAATGTAGGGGGATCAGCGGGAGAGCAGTACTTC